This T cell receptor (beta chain) was profiled in a study of T cell responses to AZD1222 COVID-19 vaccine (TCRdb year 2021). With respect to the entire study: AZD1222 recipients given second doses at about 4 weeks or at about 12 weeks were pooled, since spike-specific TCR depth and breadth were not found to differ between the two schedules. A total of over 230 trial participants underwent TCR sequencing, of whom some 210 received two doses of AZD1222 and roughly 25 received two doses of the MenACWY control vaccine. Enrollment into the trials was organized by age into subgroups of 18-55, 56-69 and 70-plus years, and those subgroups contained around 150, 28 and 57 TCR-sequenced participants, respectively.

What the research found in general, with its limitations: After two AZD1222 doses, both the breadth and the depth of spike-specific TCRs were significantly higher than at day 0 and than in MenACWY recipients. In the small 56-69-year group, the increase in depth fell short of significance, most likely because of low power. Only five or six AZD1222 recipients were SARS-CoV-2 seropositive at baseline, limiting conclusions about previously exposed vaccinees. Most participants were white British and females outnumbered males, and the authors suggested that clonal diversity may have been underestimated. Because no day 14 peak-response samples were available, the repertoires could be characterized only after the peak T cell response. Epitopes outside the regions mutated in the B.1.351 and B.1.1.7 variants were reportedly recognized by nearly half of the unique spike-specific TCRs. The vaccine-associated CD4 TCRs covered the entire spike protein, and the dominant responses fell in regions 160-218 and 743-854.

What the time point label conveys for this sample: baseline before first vaccination. Vaccinee samples came from UK trials COV001 and COV002, including a single-blind randomized controlled phase 2/3 trial of AZD1222 (ChAdOx1 nCoV-19) in healthy adults. Trial participant PBMC samples were collected at day 0 and day 28 after the second dose for TCRbeta chain sequencing. Counted from cysteine to phenylalanine, this CDR3 has 17 amino acids. Kept here is only the CDR3 DNA, which spans 51 bases and is read in frame from base 1. CDR1 and CDR2 are drawn from the germline V gene: KGHSH, LQKENI. After removal of 5 bases from V and 3 bases from J, the junction retains 7 bases not matched to a gene. On this clone: What this receptor recognizes is not known. No base-level quality is on record; no much larger clone is a single base apart.

The CDR3 regions of human TCRbeta chains were analyzed by immunosequencing. The original methods were these. TCRs in the repertoires were matched against a reference library of SARS-CoV-2-specific TCRs that had been generated with the MIRA antigen-specificity platform. Breadth was defined as the fraction of unique TCRs that were SARS-CoV-2-associated, and depth was defined as the fraction of total T cells that were SARS-CoV-2-associated. Using the MIRA data, every spike-specific TCR was mapped to the spike region that the TCR reacted to and assigned to either a CD4 or a CD8 class. Log10-transformed breadth and depth values were compared by one-way ANOVA with Sidak's multiple comparisons tests. The clones in this table, taken by TCRdb from immuneACCESS, are in-frame only. Not every clone is retained; where verified, under half of the shortfall comes from an unresolved V gene, and the cause of the rest is unknown. The DNA was the basis for D and trimming; V, J and clone size are from that table. This sample is represented by 130,000 or so clones; just over 90% of them were singletons. The top ten hold approximately 7.9% of the sample.

The rearranged segments are TRBV18 and TRBJ2-3, with 14 junctional bases fitting TRBD2. The sequence was obtained from an adult in good health. The specimen was peripheral blood, collected on day 0 of AZD1222 vaccination. The nucleotides read TGTGCCAGCTCATCACGACTAGCGGGAGGGTATACAGATACGCAGTATTTT. It is translated as CASSSRLAGGYTDTQYF. When the CDR3 is completed using the reference TRBV18 and TRBJ2-3 genes on either side, the full variable domain is NAGVMQNPRHLVRRRGQEARLRCSPMKGHSHVYWYRQLPEEGLKFMVYLQKENIIDESGMPKERFSAEFPKEGPSILRIQQVVRGDSAAYFCASSSRLAGGYTDTQYFGPGTRLTVL.